Following are 28 T cell receptor beta chains from one sample sequenced in a study of identical twins. TCRdb independently ran MiXCR on the 5' RACE reads; one entry per CDR3 protein. The table records 1,800,000 or so distinct CDR3 sequences, about 32% of them present only once. Sequences were obtained from cord blood. These receptor sequences come from a newborn girl in good health.

The chain joins TRBV20-1 to TRBJ1-2; maybe TRBD1 (5 bases). The CDR3 sequence is 13 residues long. Trimming stripped 3 bases from V and 4 bases from J, with 12 bases between. Per germline, CDR1 DFQATT and CDR2 SNEGSKA (reference sequence). Here the CDR3 reads CSARVLQGYGYTF. The CDR3 DNA follows: TGCAGTGCTAGGGTTCTTCAGGGCTATGGCTACACCTTC.

The rearrangement links TRBV27 to TRBJ1-5; D is uncertain. This CDR3 region has 15 residues. Trimming removed 3 bases from V and 0 bases from J, with 9 bases in between. The V gene's germline CDR1 is MNHEY and CDR2 SMNVEV (reference sequence). Written as DNA, the CDR3 is TGTGCCAGCAGTTTCAACATCTATAGCAATCAGCCCCAGCATTTT. It encodes CASSFNIYSNQPQHF.

The chain combines TRBV6-6 with TRBJ1-4; 8 nucleotides match TRBD1. The CDR3 is made up of 17 amino acids. CDR1 is MNHNY, CDR2 SVGAGI, per germline (reference sequence). V trimming: 2 bases; J trimming: 4 bases; junction bases outside the gene matches: 9. For the CDR3, the DNA is TGTGCCAGCAGTTACCTTGACAGGGGCCCTCTTAATGAAAAACTGTTTTTT. It translates to CASSYLDRGPLNEKLFF.

The rearrangement joins TRBV5-1 to TRBJ2-3; 12 nucleotides match TRBD2. V lost 0 bases to trimming and J lost 1 base; unmatched junction nucleotides: 3. The CDR3 is 17 residues long. From germline, CDR1 is SGHRS and CDR2 YFSETQ. The DNA for the CDR3 is TGCGCCAGCAGCTTGGAGGGGACTAGCGGGCGCACAGATACGCAGTATTTT. It translates to CASSLEGTSGRTDTQYF.

In regard to this clonotype: One end of the junction fails to match germline, which may point to a read error. The rearrangement joins TRBV20-1 to TRBJ2-5, with 7 bases identical to TRBD1. Germline CDR1 is DFQATT and CDR2 is SNEGSKA (reference sequence). This CDR3 is 14 amino acids long. For the CDR3, the DNA is TGCAGTGCTAGACTCCGGGACAGACAAGAGACCCCGTACTTC. This codes for CSARLRDRQETPYF.

This clonotype was observed a few times. V is TRBV11-2 and J is TRBJ2-3; no firm D call. The germline V gene has CDR1 SGHAT and CDR2 FQNNGV. This CDR3 spans 15 amino acids. Trimming left V 0 bases short and J 2 bases short, with 9 bases between. CDR3 bases: TGTGCCAGCAGCTTAGATCCGGTCCTCACAGATACGCAGTATTTT. It encodes CASSLDPVLTDTQYF.

The chain carries TRBV2 and TRBJ2-1; unclear D gene. The V end was cut by 3 bases, the J end by 0 bases, with 9 bases between. The CDR3 runs to 15 residues. Germline values: CDR1 SNHLY, CDR2 FYNNEI. CDR3 nucleotides: TGTGCCAGCAGTGAGGACCTCGGCTCCTACAATGAGCAGTTCTTC. Translating gives CASSEDLGSYNEQFF.

Comment on this clonotype: The junction and the germline gene differ at one end; a read error may be behind it. This chain connects TRBV6-2 or TRBV6-3 to TRBJ2-7; 9 bases are shared with TRBD2. The germline V gene encodes CDR1 MNHEY and CDR2 SVGEGT. CDR3 length: 14 residues. The CDR3 coding sequence is TGTGCCAGCAGCCTTCTAGCGGGAAGATACGAGCGGTACTTC. It specifies CASSLLAGRYERYF.

This clonotype was found a few times. The rearrangement links TRBV4-2 to TRBJ2-7; TRBD2 might be the D (6 bases). This CDR3 spans 15 amino acids. CDR1 is LGHNA and CDR2 is YNFKEQ in the germline V gene. Trimming shortened V by 0 bases and J by 3 bases, and 12 bases separated the two germline ends. The CDR3 DNA reads TGTGCCAGCAGCCAAGAGGGCGGGGAGATCTACGAGCAGTACTTC. The encoded protein is CASSQEGGEIYEQYF.

The V call is TRBV2, the J call TRBJ1-2, with 7 bases matching TRBD1. This CDR3 is built from 15 residues. V lost 0 bases, J lost 4 bases, and 5 bases stayed unmatched. CDR1 is SNHLY and CDR2 is FYNNEI in the germline V gene. The CDR3 DNA follows: TGTGCCAGCAGTGAAGCTAGGACAGGACTCTATGGCTACACCTTC. This codes for CASSEARTGLYGYTF.

The chain has TRBV6-1 and TRBJ1-1, with 7 bases aligning to TRBD1. V lost 7 bases to trimming and J lost 7 bases; unmatched junction nucleotides: 12. CDR3 size: 14 residues. The germline CDR1 and CDR2 sequences are MNHNS and SASEGT. The CDR3 reads CASNLSWDSVEAFF. CDR3 sequence (DNA): TGTGCCAGCAACCTGTCGTGGGACAGCGTTGAAGCTTTCTTT.

This clonotype came up many times. The chain couples TRBV13 to TRBJ2-7; TRBD1 agrees at 7 bases. V shed 0 bases, J shed 2 bases, and the junction held 7 bases outside the gene matches. This CDR3 has 16 residues. Germline V gene lookup returns CDR1 PRHDT and CDR2 FYEKMQ (reference sequence). CDR3 loop: CASSLGLKDRTYEQYF. CDR3 DNA sequence: TGTGCCAGCAGCTTAGGCCTCAAGGACAGGACCTACGAGCAGTACTTC.

This clonotype was observed at least ten times. V usage is TRBV20-1 and J usage is TRBJ2-3; no clear D gene. The CDR3 totals 13 residues. Between the trimmed V and J ends, which lost 3 bases and 5 bases, there was a span of 12 bases. Germline values: CDR1 DFQATT, CDR2 SNEGSKA (reference sequence). The CDR3 is CSASPRPQDTQYF. The CDR3 DNA sequence: TGCAGTGCTAGCCCCCGACCGCAAGATACGCAGTATTTT.

This sequence joins TRBV19 and TRBJ2-7; no firm D call. The J call may be mistaken, given a closer DNA end match to TRBJ2-5. This CDR3 comprises 14 residues. Germline V gene data show CDR1 as LNHDA and CDR2 as SQIVND (reference sequence). The CDR3 DNA sequence: TGTGCCAGTAGTATAGACTGGGGTGGCGAGACCCAGTACTTC. Residues: CASSIDWGGETQYF.

The rearrangement joins TRBV20-1 to TRBJ1-2, with 10 bases identical to TRBD1. The CDR3 runs to 15 residues. The germline V gene encodes CDR1 DFQATT and CDR2 SNEGSKA (reference sequence). Trimming cost V 6 bases and J 2 bases; bases outside gene matches: 9. CDR3 sequence: CSAPTGGGGNYGYTF. CDR3 nucleotide sequence: TGCAGTGCCCCGACAGGGGGCGGTGGCAACTATGGCTACACCTTC.

The gene calls are TRBV20-1 and TRBJ2-7; D call uncertain. CDR3 length equals 10 residues. Trimming left V 4 bases short and J 6 bases short, with 7 bases between. Germline loops: CDR1 DFQATT, CDR2 SNEGSKA (reference sequence). In DNA form, the CDR3 reads TGCAGTGCTACTAGTAGCGAGCAGTACTTC. This encodes CSATSSEQYF.

The rearrangement joins TRBV2 to TRBJ2-4, with 14 bases matching TRBD2. The CDR3 has 15 residues. Trimming cost V 4 bases and J 6 bases; bases outside gene matches: 2. The germline V gene has CDR1 SNHLY and CDR2 FYNNEI. The CDR3 spells CASSAGTSGGNIQYF. Written as DNA, the CDR3 is TGTGCCAGCAGTGCCGGGACTAGCGGGGGAAACATTCAGTACTTC.

This clonotype occurred a few times. The V gene is TRBV20-1, the J gene TRBJ1-4; tentatively, D is TRBD1 (5 bases). Germline V lookup: CDR1 DFQATT, CDR2 SNEGSKA (reference sequence). This CDR3 contains 13 residues. The V end lost 6 bases, the J end lost 5 bases, and 13 bases lay between the germline ends. DNA for the CDR3: TGCAGTGCAAGGGACGGCAGAAATGAAAAACTGTTTTTT. This codes for CSARDGRNEKLFF.

The genes are TRBV6-1 and TRBJ2-2; D gene unclear. The CDR3 runs to 13 residues. Germline CDR1 MNHNS, CDR2 SASEGT. V dropped 3 bases and J dropped 4 bases, with 6 bases sitting between them. Written as DNA, the CDR3 is TGTGCCAGCAGTGATAGAAGCACCGGGGAGCTGTTTTTT. This translates into CASSDRSTGELFF.

The chain combines TRBV12-3 or TRBV12-4 with TRBJ1-1; D is undetermined. V lost 6 bases, J lost 6 bases, and 14 bases lay in between. The CDR3 runs to 13 residues. The CDR3 DNA is TGTGCCAGCAGCCCCGCGAAATGGGCTGAAGCTTTCTTT. Translating it yields CASSPAKWAEAFF.

The V call is TRBV15, the J call TRBJ2-3; 8 bases align to TRBD2. This CDR3 is 15 amino acids long. The junction had 8 bases not matched to a gene; V was cut back by 5 bases and J by 4 bases. Germline V gives CDR1 LNHNV, CDR2 YYDKDF (reference sequence). Here the CDR3 DNA reads TGTGCCACCAGCCTGCTAAGCGGGAGCGCAGATACGCAGTATTTT. Encoded protein: CATSLLSGSADTQYF. The whole variable domain, remainder taken from reference TRBV15 and TRBJ2-3, is DAMVIQNPRYQVTQFGKPVTLSCSQTLNHNVMYWYQQKSSQAPKLLFHYYDKDFNNEADTPDNFQSRRPNTSFCFLDIRSPGLGDTAMYLCATSLLSGSADTQYFGPGTRLTVL.

This clonotype was counted between two and nine times. The chain employs TRBV20-1 and TRBJ2-3; 10 positions agree with TRBD1. Germline-derived CDR1 and CDR2 are DFQATT and SNEGSKA (reference sequence). CDR3 size: 13 residues. J gave up 6 bases and V 3 bases, and 3 bases lay outside the gene matches. The CDR3 spells CSASRTGGDTQYF. In nucleotides, the CDR3 is TGCAGTGCTAGTAGGACAGGGGGGGATACGCAGTATTTT.

The chain employs TRBV28 and TRBJ2-3, with 7 bases fitting TRBD1. The CDR3 is 17 residues long. CDR1 is MDHEN and CDR2 is SYDVKM in the germline V gene. Trimming at V came to 4 bases and at J to 4 bases, leaving 14 bases not matched to a gene. In DNA form, the CDR3 reads TGTGCCAGCAGTTCCCCCCTCCTTCACAGGGGAGCAGATACGCAGTATTTT. This translates into CASSSPLLHRGADTQYF.

This clonotype showed up just a few times. The gene calls are TRBV3-1 and TRBJ2-7; D is possibly TRBD1 or TRBD2 (7 bases each). Germline CDR1 is LGHDT and CDR2 is YNNKEL (reference sequence). CDR3 length: 14 residues. V lost 4 bases and J lost 5, with 15 bases in between. The CDR3 loop reads CASSPYQGGNEQYF. CDR3 DNA: TGTGCCAGCAGCCCCTATCAGGGGGGGAACGAGCAGTACTTC.

This clonotype was counted between two and nine times. This chain connects TRBV27 to TRBJ1-1; TRBD1 might be the D (5 bases). The germline gives CDR1 MNHEY, CDR2 SMNVEV (reference sequence). CDR3 length equals 15 residues. V gave up 4 bases and J gave up 1 base, with 13 bases separating them. CDR3 in amino acids: CASSYTGHKNTEAFF. CDR3 bases: TGTGCCAGCAGTTACACGGGGCACAAGAACACTGAAGCTTTCTTT.

This clonotype was counted between two and nine times. This chain joins TRBV24-1 and TRBJ2-3; D unclear. CDR3 length equals 11 residues. Trimming cost V 10 bases and J 7 bases, with 11 bases left between them. The V gene's germline CDR1 is KGHDR and CDR2 SFDVKD. The CDR3 bases are TGTGCCACGCGATGGAAGAATACGCAGTATTTT. Its translation: CATRWKNTQYF.

This sequence joins TRBV25-1 and TRBJ1-1; a weak D match, TRBD1 (5 bases). Germline-derived CDR1 and CDR2 are MGHDK and SYGVNS. There are 13 residues in the CDR3. V lost 1 base and J lost 5, with 8 bases in between. CDR3: CASSEWRGTEAFF. The CDR3 nucleotides are TGTGCCAGCAGTGAATGGCGGGGGACTGAAGCTTTCTTT.

The chain has TRBV7-2 and TRBJ1-5, with D uncertain. Germline loops: CDR1 SGHTA, CDR2 FQGNSA. The CDR3 contains 15 residues. V lost 2 bases and J lost 2, with 10 bases in between. The CDR3 loop is CASSLRVGGNQPQHF. The CDR3 DNA reads TGTGCCAGCAGCTTACGGGTTGGTGGCAATCAGCCCCAGCATTTT.